Listed below are T cell receptor beta chains from one sample, sequenced in a study of T-cell reconstitution after alpha-beta-depleted transplantation in children. TCRdb re-called the PCR reads through MiXCR, storing one row per CDR3 protein. The repertoire holds about 300,000 distinct CDR3 sequences, 9.5% to 13% seen once, with just under 7.5% in the top ten. The specimen comprised PBMCs, sampled before TCRalphabeta/CD19-depleted stem cell transplant. The receptors here all came from a boy in the first two years of life with acute myeloid leukemia, due to receive a stem cell transplant. Both conserved end residues are part of each CDR3. A D gene is named only where the DNA matches it firmly. Size is stated for part of the rows, as once, few or many counts, or as a class when the clone is expanded.

clone_size,j_call,d_call,v_call,cdr3_nt,cdr3_aa
once,TRBJ2-1,-,TRBV7-2,TGTGCCAGCACCCGGGGTGGCGGTTCCTACAATGCGCAGTTCTTC,CASTRGGGSYNAQFF
-,TRBJ2-7,TRBD1,TRBV14,TGTGCCAGCAGCCAAAGAGTAATCCGGGACAGGGCCTACGAGCAGTACTTC,CASSQRVIRDRAYEQYF
many,TRBJ1-2,-,TRBV28,TGTGCCAGCAGACACTCAGGGTCGGGAGGCTACACCTTC,CASRHSGSGGYTF
few,TRBJ2-2,TRBD2,TRBV11-1,TGTGCCAGCAGCCTATTTCGGACTAGCGGGAGCGCGTGGGCGAACACCGGGGAGCTGTTTTTT,CASSLFRTSGSAWANTGELFF
many,TRBJ2-1,TRBD1,TRBV6-2/TRBV6-3,TGTGCCAGCGGACAGGGAAATGAGCAGTTCTTC,CASGQGNEQFF
many,TRBJ2-2,TRBD2,TRBV29-1,TGCAGCGTGCCCACGGGACTAGCGGGAACCGGGGAGCTGTTTTTT,CSVPTGLAGTGELFF
many,TRBJ2-1,-,TRBV7-9,TGTGCCAGCAGCCCCGACTTGAACAATGAGCAGTTCTTC,CASSPDLNNEQFF
few,TRBJ2-2,-,TRBV3-1,TGTGCCAGCAGCCAAGTGCCGAGGGAAACGGGAGCGGGCGGGGAGCTGTTTTTT,CASSQVPRETGAGGELFF
many,TRBJ2-5,TRBD1,TRBV5-1,TGCGCCAGCAGCTCGGAGCCTGGGACAGTTGAGACCCAGTACTTC,CASSSEPGTVETQYF
many,TRBJ1-6,TRBD1,TRBV11-2,TGTGCCAGCAGCTTAGGGGACAGGGGGCCTGATTCACCCCTCCACTTT,CASSLGDRGPDSPLHF
many,TRBJ1-5,-,TRBV5-1,TGCGCCAGCAGCTTGGGGGGATCAGGGCGCGATCAGCCCCAGCATTTT,CASSLGGSGRDQPQHF
-,TRBJ2-1,-,TRBV18,TGTGCCAGCTCACTTCGTTGGAGCTCCTACAATGAGCAGTTCTTC,CASSLRWSSYNEQFF
-,TRBJ2-1,TRBD2,TRBV29-1,TGCAGCGTGGCCGTGACTAGCGGGTACAATGAGCAGTTCTTC,CSVAVTSGYNEQFF
many,TRBJ2-2,-,TRBV20-1,TGCAGTGCTAGAGATGGAGGGGGGGGAGTGGAAACCGGGGAGCTGTTTTTT,CSARDGGGGVETGELFF
-,TRBJ2-7,-,TRBV12-3/TRBV12-4,TGTGCCAGCAGTTTTGCAGGGCGTGAGCAGTACTTC,CASSFAGREQYF
-,TRBJ2-3,TRBD1,TRBV5-5,TGTGCCAGCAGTTTAAGGTTCAGGGGGTCAGATACGCAGTATTTT,CASSLRFRGSDTQYF
many,TRBJ1-1,-,TRBV20-1,TGCAGTGCTAGAGACTATCAGGGGCCTGGCACTGAAGCTTTCTTT,CSARDYQGPGTEAFF
many,TRBJ1-1,-,TRBV6-5,TGTGCCAGCAGTTACTCAGGGAGGGGGGCTTTCTTT,CASSYSGRGAFF
many,TRBJ2-7,TRBD2,TRBV4-1,TGCGCCAGCAGCCATCCCGGGACTAGCTTCTACGAGCAGTACTTC,CASSHPGTSFYEQYF
few,TRBJ1-3,-,TRBV29-1,TGCAGCGTTGAAGTAGAGAACACCATATATTTT,CSVEVENTIYF
many,TRBJ2-4,-,TRBV28,TGTGCCAGCAGTCCATGGACGCGGGGTCTAGCCAAAAACATTCAGTACTTC,CASSPWTRGLAKNIQYF
-,TRBJ2-3,TRBD1,TRBV11-3,TGTGCCAGCAGCGACAGGGTAATTACGACAGATACGCAGTATTTT,CASSDRVITTDTQYF
many,TRBJ2-3,TRBD2,TRBV7-2,TGTGCCAGCAGCTTAGAACCACTAGCGGGGGCAGATACGCAGTATTTT,CASSLEPLAGADTQYF
many,TRBJ2-1,-,TRBV25-1,TGTGCCAGCAGTGGGGGGGCGGAGTACAATGAGCAGTTCTTC,CASSGGAEYNEQFF
-,TRBJ2-3,TRBD1,TRBV29-1,TGCAGCGTTGAGCGGGACAGGGGGCGAGGGCCTTCTAGCACAGATACGCAGTATTTT,CSVERDRGRGPSSTDTQYF
many,TRBJ2-7,-,TRBV21-1,TGTGCCAGCAGCAAAGTGAGAAAATCGACCGGGACGGAGTCCTACGAGCAGTACTTC,CASSKVRKSTGTESYEQYF
many,TRBJ2-1,-,TRBV29-1,TGCAGCGTTGACCCCCGGAGAGAGGGGGAGCAGTTCTTC,CSVDPRREGEQFF
many,TRBJ1-3,-,TRBV5-6,TGTGCCAGCAGCTTGGAGAGGGCCTCTGGAAACACCATATATTTT,CASSLERASGNTIYF
few,TRBJ2-7,-,TRBV29-1,TGCAGCGTTGAGGACGGTTCCTACGAGCAGTACTTC,CSVEDGSYEQYF
many,TRBJ2-7,TRBD1,TRBV6-5,TGTGCCAGCAGTTTTTCCGGGACAGGCATCAACGAGCAGTACTTC,CASSFSGTGINEQYF
few,TRBJ1-2,TRBD1,TRBV4-2,TGTGCCAGCAGCCATTCTACAGGGGACTATGGCTACACCTTC,CASSHSTGDYGYTF
once,TRBJ2-1,-,TRBV11-2,TGTGCCAGCAGCTTTAGAGGAGGAGGGCCCAGTGAGCAGTTCTTC,CASSFRGGGPSEQFF
-,TRBJ2-7,TRBD2,TRBV19,TGTGCCAGTAGTATAGGCCCTACTAGCGGGAGGACCGAGCAGTACTTC,CASSIGPTSGRTEQYF
-,TRBJ2-7,TRBD2,TRBV7-2,TGTGCCAGCAGCTTGGTTGGGGACTATACCGTCGAGCAGTACTTC,CASSLVGDYTVEQYF
many,TRBJ2-7,TRBD1,TRBV12-3/TRBV12-4,TGTGCCAGCAGTTCCCCCGGGACAGGAGCCTACGAGCAGTACTTC,CASSSPGTGAYEQYF
few,TRBJ1-2,TRBD1,TRBV29-1,TGCAGCGTTGAAAGGACAGGGAGGAGCGGCTACACCTTC,CSVERTGRSGYTF
-,TRBJ1-4,TRBD1,TRBV4-2,TGTGCCAGCAGCCAAGACAGGGGGAGCGAAAAACTGTTTTTT,CASSQDRGSEKLFF
many,TRBJ2-3,TRBD1,TRBV29-1,TGCAGCGTAGGACAGGTCCTCACAGATACGCAGTATTTT,CSVGQVLTDTQYF
many,TRBJ2-1,TRBD2,TRBV7-3,TGTGCCAGCAGCTCCCCTCTAGCGGGAACGTACAATGAGCAGTTCTTC,CASSSPLAGTYNEQFF
-,TRBJ1-5,TRBD1,TRBV28,TGTGCCACCTTTTATGCCCCCGGGACAGGGTCCCTCAATCAGCCCCAGCATTTT,CATFYAPGTGSLNQPQHF
-,TRBJ1-5,TRBD1,TRBV18,TGTGCCAGCTCACCGGGACAGGGGGTTCATCAGCCCCAGCATTTT,CASSPGQGVHQPQHF
many,TRBJ1-5,-,TRBV28,TGTGCCAGCAGTAGGTGGGACGGAGATAGCAATCAGCCCCAGCATTTT,CASSRWDGDSNQPQHF
many,TRBJ1-3,-,TRBV7-9,TGTGCCAGCAGCCCCGGGACTGCTGGAAACACCATATATTTT,CASSPGTAGNTIYF
few,TRBJ2-1,-,TRBV20-1,TGCAGTGCTAGCAAACGACTTGGGCTAGGGACATACAATGAGCAGTTCTTC,CSASKRLGLGTYNEQFF
-,TRBJ2-3,TRBD2,TRBV20-1,TGCAGTGCTAGGGATCCCTTTAGCGGGGGGGCCGGGGTGGGCACAGATACGCAGTATTTT,CSARDPFSGGAGVGTDTQYF
many,TRBJ2-5,-,TRBV10-3,TGTGCCACCGAAACAGGGTCCGGGGAGACCCAGTACTTC,CATETGSGETQYF
many,TRBJ2-1,TRBD2,TRBV20-1,TGCAGTGCTAGATTGGAACGGGAGGGGTCCTACAATGAGCAGTTCTTC,CSARLEREGSYNEQFF